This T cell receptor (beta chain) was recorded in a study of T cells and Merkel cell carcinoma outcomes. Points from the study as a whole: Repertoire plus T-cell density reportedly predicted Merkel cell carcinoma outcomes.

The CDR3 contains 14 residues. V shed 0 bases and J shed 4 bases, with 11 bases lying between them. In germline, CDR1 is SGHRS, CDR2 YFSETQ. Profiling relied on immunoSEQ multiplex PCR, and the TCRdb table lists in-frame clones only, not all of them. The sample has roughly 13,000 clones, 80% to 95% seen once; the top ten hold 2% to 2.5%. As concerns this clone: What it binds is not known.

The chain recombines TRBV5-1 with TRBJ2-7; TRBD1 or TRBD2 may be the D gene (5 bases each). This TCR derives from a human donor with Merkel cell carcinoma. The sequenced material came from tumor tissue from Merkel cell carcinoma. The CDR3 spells CASSLEGDAYEQYF. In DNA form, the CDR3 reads TGCGCCAGCAGCTTGGAAGGGGACGCTTACGAGCAGTACTTC. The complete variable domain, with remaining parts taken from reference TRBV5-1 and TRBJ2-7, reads KAGVTQTPRYLIKTRGQQVTLSCSPISGHRSVSWYQQTPGQGLQFLFEYFSETQRNKGNFPGRFSGRQFSNSRSEMNVSTLELGDSALYLCASSLEGDAYEQYFGPGTRLTVT.